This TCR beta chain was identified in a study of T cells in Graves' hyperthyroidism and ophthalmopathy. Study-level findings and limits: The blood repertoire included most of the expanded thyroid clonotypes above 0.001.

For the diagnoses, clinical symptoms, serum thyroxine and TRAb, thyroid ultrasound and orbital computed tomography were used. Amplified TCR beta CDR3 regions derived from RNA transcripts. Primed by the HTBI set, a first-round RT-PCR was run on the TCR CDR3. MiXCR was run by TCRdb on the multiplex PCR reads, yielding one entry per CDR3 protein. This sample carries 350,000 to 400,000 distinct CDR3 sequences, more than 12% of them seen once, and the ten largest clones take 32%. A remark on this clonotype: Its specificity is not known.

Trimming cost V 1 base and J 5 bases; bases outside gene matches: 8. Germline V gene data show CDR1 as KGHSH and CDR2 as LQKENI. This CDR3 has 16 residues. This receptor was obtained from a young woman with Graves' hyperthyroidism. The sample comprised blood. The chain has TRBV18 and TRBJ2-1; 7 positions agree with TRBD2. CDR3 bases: TGTGCCAGCTCACCACGATCAACTAGCGCAAACAATGAGCAGTTCTTC. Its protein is CASSPRSTSANNEQFF.